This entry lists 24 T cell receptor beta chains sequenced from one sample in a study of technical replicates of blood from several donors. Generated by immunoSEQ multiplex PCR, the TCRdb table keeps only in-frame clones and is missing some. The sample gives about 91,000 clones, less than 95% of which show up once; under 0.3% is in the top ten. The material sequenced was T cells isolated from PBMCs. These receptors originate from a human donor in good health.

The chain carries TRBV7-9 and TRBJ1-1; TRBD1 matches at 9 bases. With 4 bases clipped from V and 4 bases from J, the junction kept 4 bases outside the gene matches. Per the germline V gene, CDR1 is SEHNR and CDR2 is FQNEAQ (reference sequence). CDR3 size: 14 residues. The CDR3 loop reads CASSSRDRATEAFF. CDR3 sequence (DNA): TGTGCCAGCAGCTCCCGGGACAGGGCCACTGAAGCTTTCTTT.

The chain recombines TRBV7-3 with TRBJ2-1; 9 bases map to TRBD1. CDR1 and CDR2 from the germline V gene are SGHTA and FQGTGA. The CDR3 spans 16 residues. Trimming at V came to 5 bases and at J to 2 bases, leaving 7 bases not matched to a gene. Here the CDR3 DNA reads TGTGCCAGCAGCCTCGGGACAGGGTCTCCCTACAATGAGCAGTTCTTC. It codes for CASSLGTGSPYNEQFF.

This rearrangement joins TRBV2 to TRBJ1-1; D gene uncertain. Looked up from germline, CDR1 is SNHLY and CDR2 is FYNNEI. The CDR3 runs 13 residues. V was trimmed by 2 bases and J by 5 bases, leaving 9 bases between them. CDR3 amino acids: CASSEYVSTEAFF. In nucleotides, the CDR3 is TGTGCCAGCAGTGAATATGTGTCGACTGAAGCTTTCTTT.

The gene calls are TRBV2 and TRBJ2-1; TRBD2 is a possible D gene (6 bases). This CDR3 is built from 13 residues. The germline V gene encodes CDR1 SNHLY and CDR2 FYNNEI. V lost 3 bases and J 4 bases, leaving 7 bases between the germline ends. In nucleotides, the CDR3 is TGTGCCAGCAGTGATCGGGGGTACAATGAGCAGTTCTTC. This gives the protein CASSDRGYNEQFF.

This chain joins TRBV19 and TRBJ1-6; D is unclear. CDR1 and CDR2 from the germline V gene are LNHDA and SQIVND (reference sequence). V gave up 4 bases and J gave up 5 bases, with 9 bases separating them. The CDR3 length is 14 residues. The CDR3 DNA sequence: TGTGCCAGTAGTACGTACCTAAATAATTCACCCCTCCACTTT. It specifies CASSTYLNNSPLHF. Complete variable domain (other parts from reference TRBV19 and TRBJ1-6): DGGITQSPKYLFRKEGQNVTLSCEQNLNHDAMYWYRQDPGQGLRLIYYSQIVNDFQKGDIAEGYSVSREKKESFPLTVTSAQKNPTAFYLCASSTYLNNSPLHFGNGTRLTVT.

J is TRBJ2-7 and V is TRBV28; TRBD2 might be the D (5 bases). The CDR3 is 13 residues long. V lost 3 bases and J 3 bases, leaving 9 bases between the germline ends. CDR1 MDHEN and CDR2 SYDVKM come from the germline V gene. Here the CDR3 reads CASSFLGVYEQYF. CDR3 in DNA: TGTGCCAGCAGTTTCTTGGGAGTCTACGAGCAGTACTTC.

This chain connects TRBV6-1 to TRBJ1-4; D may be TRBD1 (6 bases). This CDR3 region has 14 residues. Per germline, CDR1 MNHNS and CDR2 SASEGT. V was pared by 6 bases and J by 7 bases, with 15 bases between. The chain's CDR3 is CASSIRGDSEKLFF. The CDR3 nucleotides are TGTGCCAGCAGCATCAGGGGAGATAGTGAAAAACTGTTTTTT.

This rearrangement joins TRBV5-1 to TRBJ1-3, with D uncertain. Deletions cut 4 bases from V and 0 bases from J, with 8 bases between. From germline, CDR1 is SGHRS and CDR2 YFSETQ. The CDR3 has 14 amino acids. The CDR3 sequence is CASSPGPSGNTIYF. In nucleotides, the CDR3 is TGCGCCAGCAGCCCAGGCCCCTCTGGAAACACCATATATTTT.

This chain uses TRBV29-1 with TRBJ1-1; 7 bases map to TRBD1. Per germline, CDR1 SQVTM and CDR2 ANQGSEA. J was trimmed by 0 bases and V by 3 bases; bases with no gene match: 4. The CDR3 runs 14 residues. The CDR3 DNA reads TGCAGCGTTGAGGACAGGACTATGAACACTGAAGCTTTCTTT. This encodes CSVEDRTMNTEAFF.

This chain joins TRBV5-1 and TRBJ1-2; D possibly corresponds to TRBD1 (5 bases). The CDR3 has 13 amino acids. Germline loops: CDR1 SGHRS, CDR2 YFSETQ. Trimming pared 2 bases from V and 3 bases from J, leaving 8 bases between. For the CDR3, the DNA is TGCGCCAGCAGCTTTCAACAGGACTATGGCTACACCTTC. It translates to CASSFQQDYGYTF.

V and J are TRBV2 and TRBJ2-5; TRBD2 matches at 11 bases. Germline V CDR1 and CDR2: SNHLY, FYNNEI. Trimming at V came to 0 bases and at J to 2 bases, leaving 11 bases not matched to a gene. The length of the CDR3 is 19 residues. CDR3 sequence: CASSEAEFSSGRTQETQYF. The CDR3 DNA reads TGTGCCAGCAGTGAAGCCGAGTTTTCTAGCGGGAGGACGCAAGAGACCCAGTACTTC.

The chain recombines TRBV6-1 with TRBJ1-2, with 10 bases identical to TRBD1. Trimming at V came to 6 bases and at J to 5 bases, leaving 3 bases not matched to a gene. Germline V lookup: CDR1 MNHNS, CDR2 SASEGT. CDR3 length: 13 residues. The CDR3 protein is CASRDRGKYGYTF. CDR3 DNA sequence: TGTGCCAGCAGGGACAGGGGGAAGTATGGCTACACCTTC.

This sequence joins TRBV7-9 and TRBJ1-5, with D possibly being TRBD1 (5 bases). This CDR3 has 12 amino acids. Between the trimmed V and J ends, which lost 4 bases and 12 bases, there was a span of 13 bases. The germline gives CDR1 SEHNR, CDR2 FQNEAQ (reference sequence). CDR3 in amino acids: CASSSAGLGQHF. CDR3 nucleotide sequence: TGTGCCAGCAGCTCCGCAGGGCTGGGCCAGCATTTT. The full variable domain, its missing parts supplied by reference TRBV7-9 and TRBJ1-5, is DTGVSQNPRHKITKRGQNVTFRCDPISEHNRLYWYRQTLGQGPEFLTYFQNEAQLEKSRLLSDRFSAERPKGSFSTLEIQRTEQGDSAMYLCASSSAGLGQHFGDGTRLSIL.

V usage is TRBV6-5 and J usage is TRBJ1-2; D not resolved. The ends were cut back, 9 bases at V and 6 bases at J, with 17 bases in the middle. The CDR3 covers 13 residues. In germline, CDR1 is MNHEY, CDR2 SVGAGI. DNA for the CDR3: TGTGCCAGTCGGGGTTGGACGGCTGATGGCTACACCTTC. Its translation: CASRGWTADGYTF.

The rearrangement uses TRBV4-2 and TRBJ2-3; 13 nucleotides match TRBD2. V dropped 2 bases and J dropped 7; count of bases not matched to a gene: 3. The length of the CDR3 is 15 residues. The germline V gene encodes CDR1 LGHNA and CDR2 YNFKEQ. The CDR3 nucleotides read TGTGCCAGCAGCCAAACTAGCGGGGGGGCGAATACGCAGTATTTT. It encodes CASSQTSGGANTQYF.

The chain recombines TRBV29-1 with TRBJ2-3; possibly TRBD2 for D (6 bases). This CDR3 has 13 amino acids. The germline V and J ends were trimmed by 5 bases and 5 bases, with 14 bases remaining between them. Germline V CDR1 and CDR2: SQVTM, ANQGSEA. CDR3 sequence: CSVQRDSLDTQYF. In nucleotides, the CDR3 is TGCAGCGTTCAGAGGGACTCATTAGATACGCAGTATTTT.

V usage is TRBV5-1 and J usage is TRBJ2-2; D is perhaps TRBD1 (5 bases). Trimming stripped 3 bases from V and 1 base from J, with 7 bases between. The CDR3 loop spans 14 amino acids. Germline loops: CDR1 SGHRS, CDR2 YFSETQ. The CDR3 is CASSSGQNTGELFF. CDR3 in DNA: TGCGCCAGCAGCTCCGGACAGAACACCGGGGAGCTGTTTTTT. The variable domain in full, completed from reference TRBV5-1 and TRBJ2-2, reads KAGVTQTPRYLIKTRGQQVTLSCSPISGHRSVSWYQQTPGQGLQFLFEYFSETQRNKGNFPGRFSGRQFSNSRSEMNVSTLELGDSALYLCASSSGQNTGELFFGEGSRLTVL.

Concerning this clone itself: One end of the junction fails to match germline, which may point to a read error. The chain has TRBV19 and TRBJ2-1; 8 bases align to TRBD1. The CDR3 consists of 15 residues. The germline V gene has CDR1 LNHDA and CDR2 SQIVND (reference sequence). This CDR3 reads CASSNTGGGGKWVIF. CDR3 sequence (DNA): TGTGCCAGTAGTAATACAGGGGGAGGAGGGAAATGGGTGATCTTC.

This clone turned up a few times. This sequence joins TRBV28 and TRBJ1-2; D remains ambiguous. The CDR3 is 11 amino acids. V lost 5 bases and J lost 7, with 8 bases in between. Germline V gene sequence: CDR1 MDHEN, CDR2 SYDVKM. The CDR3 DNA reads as TGTGCCAGCAGTCGACTATCTGGCTACACCTTC. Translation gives CASSRLSGYTF.

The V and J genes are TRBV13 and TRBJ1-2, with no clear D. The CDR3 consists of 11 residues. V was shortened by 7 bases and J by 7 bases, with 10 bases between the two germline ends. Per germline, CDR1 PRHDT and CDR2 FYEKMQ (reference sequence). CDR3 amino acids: CASNGGSGYTF. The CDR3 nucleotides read TGTGCCAGCAACGGCGGGAGTGGCTACACCTTC.

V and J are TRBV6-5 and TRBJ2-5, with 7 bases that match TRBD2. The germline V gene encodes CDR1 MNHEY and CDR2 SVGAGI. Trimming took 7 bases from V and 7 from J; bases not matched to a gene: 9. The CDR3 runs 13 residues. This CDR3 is CASTPAGEGTQYF. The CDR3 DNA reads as TGTGCCAGCACCCCGGCGGGGGAAGGGACCCAGTACTTC.

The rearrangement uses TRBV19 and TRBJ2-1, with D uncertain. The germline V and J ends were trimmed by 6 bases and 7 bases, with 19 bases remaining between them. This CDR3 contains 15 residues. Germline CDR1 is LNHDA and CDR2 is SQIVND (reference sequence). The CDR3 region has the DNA TGTGCCAGTAGCTCGACCATGGAGAGATATAATGAGCAGTTCTTC. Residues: CASSSTMERYNEQFF.

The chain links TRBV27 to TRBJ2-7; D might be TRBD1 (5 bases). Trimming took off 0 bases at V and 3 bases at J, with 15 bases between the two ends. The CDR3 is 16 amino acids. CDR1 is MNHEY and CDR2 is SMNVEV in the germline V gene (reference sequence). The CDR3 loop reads CASSLSGEQSGYEQYF. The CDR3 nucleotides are TGTGCCAGCAGTTTATCAGGGGAACAGAGTGGCTACGAGCAGTACTTC.

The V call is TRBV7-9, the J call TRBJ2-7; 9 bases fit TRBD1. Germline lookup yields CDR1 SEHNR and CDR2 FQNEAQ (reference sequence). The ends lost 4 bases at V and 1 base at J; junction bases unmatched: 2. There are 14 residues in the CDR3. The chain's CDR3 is CASSSGQGSYEQYF. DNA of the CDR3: TGTGCCAGCAGCTCGGGACAGGGATCCTACGAGCAGTACTTC.